This T cell receptor beta chain was captured in a study of technical replicates of blood from a few donors. V was cut by 5 bases and J by 0 bases, with 16 bases left in between. This CDR3 has 16 amino acids. Germline V gives CDR1 SEHNR, CDR2 FQNEAQ (reference sequence). The table came from immunoSEQ multiplex PCR; TCRdb's copy has only in-frame clones and leaves some out. This sample has roughly 81,000 clones, with around 85% found just once. Sequencing input: PBMCs. The sequence derives from a human donor in good health. Some clones in this sample may be carry-over from other donors' samples. This chain joins TRBV7-9 and TRBJ1-1, with D possibly matching TRBD1 (5 bases). Here the CDR3 reads CASSALRGGVNTEAFF. The CDR3 DNA sequence: TGTGCCAGCAGCGCACTAAGGGGCGGTGTGAACACTGAAGCTTTCTTT.